Listed here is a single T cell receptor beta chain. Its matching antigen is unknown. Germline values: CDR1 ENHRY, CDR2 SYGVKD. The CDR3 is 15 residues long. Deletions cut 6 bases from V and 0 bases from J, with 12 bases between. This sample is part of a study of T cell repertoires in cytomegalovirus infection. TCRdb recomputed calls from the reads with MiXCR, one row per CDR3 protein. This sample yields roughly 120,000 distinct CDR3 sequences, of which around a tenth are seen a single time; roughly 31% belongs to the top ten. The sequenced material came from PBMCs, sequenced either directly or after in vitro stimulation (not recorded which). V and J are TRBV10-3 and TRBJ2-1, with D unresolved. This sequence was found in a human donor in good health (CMV status not recorded). Some clones in this sample may be carry-over from other donors' samples. The CDR3 nucleotides are TGTGCCATCAGGGGCGCGGAAAGCTCCTACAATGAGCAGTTCTTC. Translated, it gives CAIRGAESSYNEQFF.